The 20 T cell receptor beta chains below were found in one sample sequenced in a study of blood T cell repertoires in COVID-19. Produced via immunoSEQ multiplex PCR; TCRdb's table is partial and in-frame only. Here the sample spans roughly 310,000 clones, more than 75% being singletons. The specimen sequenced was PBMCs or T cells enriched from blood (not recorded which). The source is a man between 60 and 75 years old who had recovered from COVID-19.

The chain is built from TRBV24-1 and TRBJ2-4, with TRBD2 identical over 11 bases. This CDR3 has 16 residues. V trimming: 3 bases; J trimming: 3 bases; junction bases outside the gene matches: 3. The germline gives CDR1 KGHDR, CDR2 SFDVKD. CDR3 protein: CATSDGGLADKNIQYF. The CDR3 region has the DNA TGTGCCACCAGTGATGGGGGACTAGCGGACAAAAACATTCAGTACTTC.

The gene calls are TRBV10-2 and TRBJ1-2, with 9 bases fitting TRBD1. This CDR3 is built from 16 residues. Germline V lookup: CDR1 WSHSY, CDR2 SAAADI. Trimming removed 6 bases from V and 7 bases from J; junction bases left unmatched: 15. The CDR3 DNA reads TGCGCCAGCAGGGTGGGGACAGGGCTATCGTTCGCTGGCTACACCTTC. Translated, it gives CASRVGTGLSFAGYTF.

The chain has TRBV27 and TRBJ1-2; D is unresolved. Per the germline V gene, CDR1 is MNHEY and CDR2 is SMNVEV (reference sequence). V was cut by 5 bases and J by 4 bases, with 20 bases left in between. The CDR3 has 16 amino acids. CDR3 in DNA: TGTGCCAGCAGTCCCTCTGGTGGGCTCCGGATCTATGGCTACACCTTC. This codes for CASSPSGGLRIYGYTF.

V is TRBV18 and J is TRBJ2-7; D might be TRBD2 (6 bases). The V gene's germline CDR1 is KGHSH and CDR2 LQKENI. Deletions cut 6 bases from V and 2 bases from J, with 17 bases between. This CDR3 spans 15 amino acids. The CDR3 here is CASSHGTEKPYEQYF. The CDR3, as DNA: TGTGCCAGCTCCCACGGGACTGAGAAGCCCTACGAGCAGTACTTC.

The chain employs TRBV6-5 and TRBJ2-1, with 7 bases identical to TRBD1. There are 14 residues in the CDR3. With 9 bases clipped from V and 6 bases from J, the junction kept 11 bases outside the gene matches. Germline CDR1 MNHEY, CDR2 SVGAGI. The DNA of the CDR3 is TGTGCCAGACAAGACAGGGACCCTCGCAATGAGCAGTTCTTC. Translating gives CARQDRDPRNEQFF.

The J gene is TRBJ1-2, the V gene TRBV25-1; no definite D call. Per the germline V gene, CDR1 is MGHDK and CDR2 is SYGVNS. The CDR3 consists of 15 residues. The V end lost 2 bases, the J end lost 0 bases, and 10 bases lay between the germline ends. CDR3 protein: CASSEMSGPNYGYTF. In nucleotides, the CDR3 is TGTGCCAGCAGTGAAATGTCAGGCCCTAACTATGGCTACACCTTC.

The chain has TRBV30 and TRBJ1-6; TRBD1 is a possible D gene (5 bases). This CDR3 has 16 residues. Trimming left V 7 bases short and J 4 bases short, with 20 bases between. Germline-derived CDR1 and CDR2 are GTSNPN and SVGIG (reference sequence). The CDR3 loop reads CASLGPGPAYNSPLHF. CDR3 sequence (DNA): TGTGCCTCCTTGGGGCCTGGACCCGCTTATAATTCACCCCTCCACTTT.

The rearrangement joins TRBV6-1 to TRBJ1-5; 9 bases fit TRBD1. Germline assignment: CDR1 MNHNS and CDR2 SASEGT. There are 22 residues in the CDR3. V lost 2 bases to trimming and J lost 2 bases; unmatched junction nucleotides: 22. CDR3 DNA sequence: TGTGCCAGCAGTGAACCGAGGACAGGGGTCATGAGCGCCTTCCGAGGCAATCAGCCCCAGCATTTT. Protein: CASSEPRTGVMSAFRGNQPQHF.

This clone was seen a handful of times. J is TRBJ1-1 and V is TRBV14, with D perhaps TRBD1 (6 bases). This CDR3 is 15 amino acids long. Germline CDR1 is SGHDN and CDR2 is FVKESK. Trimming cost V 4 bases and J 1 base, with 13 bases left between them. Here the CDR3 reads CASSRTDGTNTEAFF. The CDR3 DNA follows: TGTGCCAGCAGCCGGACAGACGGGACGAACACTGAAGCTTTCTTT.

The chain has TRBV20-1 and TRBJ2-2, with TRBD2 as a possible D gene (5 bases). CDR3 length: 12 amino acids. Germline assignment: CDR1 DFQATT and CDR2 SNEGSKA (reference sequence). Trimming stripped 3 bases from V and 7 bases from J, with 9 bases between. CDR3 residues: CSASPGFGELFF. CDR3 nucleotides: TGCAGTGCTAGTCCGGGGTTCGGGGAGCTGTTTTTT.

The V call is TRBV5-1, the J call TRBJ2-7, with 11 bases matching TRBD2. J gave up 2 bases and V 3 bases, and 7 bases lay outside the gene matches. This CDR3 is 16 amino acids long. Germline V gene sequence: CDR1 SGHRS, CDR2 YFSETQ. CDR3 coding DNA: TGCGCCAGCAGCTGGGGACTAGCGGAAACTGCCTACGAGCAGTACTTC. It encodes CASSWGLAETAYEQYF.

The CDR3 DNA is TGCAGCGTTCTGAGTCCGGGCACAGATACGCAGTATTTT. As protein: CSVLSPGTDTQYF. The V call is TRBV29-1, the J call TRBJ2-3; D is uncertain. CDR3 length: 13 residues. The V gene lost 5 bases and the J gene lost 1 base, with 10 bases spanning the gap. Germline V lookup: CDR1 SQVTM, CDR2 ANQGSEA.

The chain has TRBV4-3 and TRBJ2-7; possibly TRBD2 for D (5 bases). The CDR3 runs 15 residues. V shed 1 base and J shed 6 bases, with 16 bases lying between them. Germline assignment: CDR1 LGHNA and CDR2 YSLEER. In nucleotides, the CDR3 is TGCGCCAGCAGCCAAGGTTGGGGAGAGATGCGCGAGCAGTACTTC. Its translation is CASSQGWGEMREQYF.

This chain uses TRBV3-1 (or the pseudogene TRBV3-2) with TRBJ2-2; D might be TRBD2 (5 bases). This CDR3 region has 14 residues. V dropped 10 bases and J dropped 1 base, with 13 bases sitting between them. Germline-derived CDR1 and CDR2 are LGHDT and YNNKEL (reference sequence). CDR3 nucleotide sequence: TGTGCCACCCGAGGACTTAAGAACACCGGGGAGCTGTTTTTT. Translating gives CATRGLKNTGELFF.

There are a few counts of this clone. The genes are TRBV4-3 and TRBJ1-3, with 7 bases aligning to TRBD1. The CDR3 has 16 amino acids. Germline V gene data show CDR1 as LGHNA and CDR2 as YSLEER. The trim removed 0 bases at V and 1 base at J, leaving 3 bases unmatched. Here the CDR3 reads CASSQEGQRSGNTIYF. As DNA, the CDR3 is TGCGCCAGCAGCCAAGAGGGACAGAGGTCTGGAAACACCATATATTTT.

The chain employs TRBV19 and TRBJ1-2; D remains ambiguous. The CDR3 loop spans 18 amino acids. The germline V and J ends were trimmed by 4 bases and 0 bases, with 21 bases remaining between them. CDR1 and CDR2 (germline): LNHDA, SQIVND (reference sequence). The CDR3 reads CASSTRTGGITANYGYTF. CDR3 bases: TGTGCCAGTAGTACTCGTACGGGAGGTATAACAGCTAACTATGGCTACACCTTC.

The J gene is TRBJ2-7, the V gene TRBV18; maybe TRBD1 (6 bases). The germline CDR1 and CDR2 sequences are KGHSH and LQKENI. V lost 3 bases and J lost 6, with 9 bases in between. The CDR3 is 12 residues long. Here the CDR3 reads CASSPQQGEQYF. CDR3 DNA: TGTGCCAGCTCACCCCAACAGGGCGAGCAGTACTTC. Full variable domain (outside the CDR3, taken from reference TRBV18 and TRBJ2-7): NAGVMQNPRHLVRRRGQEARLRCSPMKGHSHVYWYRQLPEEGLKFMVYLQKENIIDESGMPKERFSAEFPKEGPSILRIQQVVRGDSAAYFCASSPQQGEQYFGPGTRLTVT.

This chain uses TRBV19 with TRBJ1-1; 7 positions match TRBD1. The CDR3 runs 15 residues. Germline lookup yields CDR1 LNHDA and CDR2 SQIVND (reference sequence). With V trimmed by 4 bases and J by 4 bases, 9 bases remained unmatched. As DNA, the CDR3 is TGTGCCAGTAGTACACCGACAGGGAGGCGCACTGAAGCTTTCTTT. It is translated as CASSTPTGRRTEAFF.

This chain joins TRBV28 and TRBJ1-4, with TRBD1 as a possible D gene (5 bases). Between the trimmed V and J ends, which lost 8 bases and 5 bases, there was a span of 12 bases. This CDR3 has 13 residues. Germline V gene sequence: CDR1 MDHEN, CDR2 SYDVKM. CDR3 region: CASGGRGNEKLFF. As DNA, the CDR3 is TGTGCCAGCGGAGGACGGGGGAATGAAAAACTGTTTTTT. The whole variable domain, remainder taken from reference TRBV28 and TRBJ1-4, is DVKVTQSSRYLVKRTGEKVFLECVQDMDHENMFWYRQDPGLGLRLIYFSYDVKMKEKGDIPEGYSVSREKKERFSLILESASTNQTSMYLCASGGRGNEKLFFGSGTQLSVL.

The chain joins TRBV15 to TRBJ2-3; D remains ambiguous. V was cut by 2 bases and J by 6 bases, with 9 bases left in between. Germline V gene lookup returns CDR1 LNHNV and CDR2 YYDKDF (reference sequence). The CDR3 totals 13 residues. Here the CDR3 reads CATSRQTWDTQYF. As DNA, the CDR3 is TGTGCCACCAGCAGACAAACTTGGGATACGCAGTATTTT.